Following are 24 T cell receptor beta chains from one sample sequenced in a study of glioma-infiltrating T cells. The iRepertoire nested amplicon-rescue multiplex PCR amplified TCR alpha and beta CDR3s from RNA. TCRdb reprocessed the multiplex PCR reads via MiXCR and lists one record per CDR3 protein. The table has about 130,000 distinct CDR3 sequences, more than 20% seen once. The specimen sequenced was glioma tissue, nonneoplastic brain tissue, or PBMCs (not recorded which). The receptors were sampled from a human donor with low-grade glioma or glioblastoma, undergoing nonglioma brain surgery, or in good health (not recorded which).

This clonotype turned up a few times. The genes are TRBV6-1 and TRBJ1-2; D is possibly TRBD1 (5 bases). CDR1 and CDR2 (germline): MNHNS, SASEGT. The CDR3 loop spans 12 amino acids. V was clipped by 6 bases and J by 4 bases, with 9 bases between them. The CDR3 coding sequence is TGTGCCAGCAGGACAGTGGCCTATGGCTACACCTTC. This gives the protein CASRTVAYGYTF.

This sequence joins TRBV7-9 and TRBJ2-5, with D possibly TRBD1 on 5 matching bases. CDR1 is SEHNR and CDR2 is FQNEAQ in the germline V gene (reference sequence). The CDR3 sequence is 14 residues long. V was clipped by 2 bases and J by 6 bases, with 13 bases between them. CDR3 sequence: CASSLLGREKTQYF. For the CDR3, the DNA is TGTGCCAGCAGCTTACTGGGCAGGGAAAAGACCCAGTACTTC.

This rearrangement joins TRBV9 to TRBJ1-1; D is ambiguous. V lost 7 bases and J 1 base, leaving 11 bases between the germline ends. The CDR3 sequence is 13 residues long. Germline V gives CDR1 SGDLS, CDR2 YYNGEE. This CDR3 reads CASSQVANTEAFF. The DNA of the CDR3 is TGTGCCAGCTCCCAGGTAGCGAACACTGAAGCTTTCTTT.

The sample holds one count of this clonotype. Just one base apart from a much larger clone, this may be a read error. The chain uses TRBV27 and TRBJ1-1, with a tentative D call TRBD1 (6 bases). CDR1 is MNHEY and CDR2 is SMNVEV in the germline V gene (reference sequence). This CDR3 contains 13 residues. V was pared by 8 bases and J by 2 bases, with 12 bases between. CDR3 nucleotides: TGTGCCAGCCGCCTCAGGGGAAACACTGAAGCTTTCTTT. The encoded protein is CASRLRGNTEAFF.

This clonotype was picked up many times. This chain uses TRBV7-2 with TRBJ2-3; D remains unclear. The CDR3 is 12 residues long. V lost 5 bases and J lost 4, with 7 bases in between. From germline, CDR1 is SGHTA and CDR2 FQGNSA. CDR3 sequence (DNA): TGTGCCAGCAGCCAGGCCCCAGATACGCAGTATTTT. It is translated as CASSQAPDTQYF.

This clonotype appeared a few times. The chain joins TRBV3-1 to TRBJ2-3, with 12 nucleotides matching TRBD1. CDR1 is LGHDT and CDR2 is YNNKEL in the germline V gene (reference sequence). The CDR3 totals 16 residues. Trimming removed 4 bases from V and 4 bases from J; junction bases left unmatched: 6. The CDR3 loop is CASSPAGQGASDTQYF. For the CDR3, the DNA is TGTGCCAGCAGCCCAGCGGGACAGGGGGCTTCAGATACGCAGTATTTT.

The chain links TRBV28 to TRBJ2-2, with D perhaps TRBD1 (6 bases). The V end lost 9 bases, the J end lost 2 bases, and 16 bases lay between the germline ends. This CDR3 is 15 amino acids long. CDR1 and CDR2 from the germline V gene are MDHEN and SYDVKM. The CDR3 loop reads CASSGTLFNTGELFF. The CDR3, as DNA: TGTGCCAGTAGTGGGACACTCTTTAACACCGGGGAGCTGTTTTTT.

The rearrangement uses TRBV9 and TRBJ2-3; D is ambiguous. This CDR3 has 15 residues. V lost 0 bases to trimming and J lost 2 bases, with 10 bases between them. Germline V lookup: CDR1 SGDLS, CDR2 YYNGEE. The CDR3 bases are TGTGCCAGCAGCGTAGAGGGCAGATACACAGATACGCAGTATTTT. Translation: CASSVEGRYTDTQYF. Supplemented by reference TRBV9 and TRBJ2-3, the full variable domain reads DSGVTQTPKHLITATGQRVTLRCSPRSGDLSVYWYQQSLDQGLQFLIQYYNGEERAKGNILERFSAQQFPDLHSELNLSSLELGDSALYFCASSVEGRYTDTQYFGPGTRLTVL.

This clonotype was seen a few times. This chain joins TRBV12-3 or TRBV12-4 and TRBJ1-1; D unclear. V was shortened by 3 bases and J by 6 bases, with 11 bases between the two germline ends. This CDR3 is built from 13 residues. The CDR3 here is CASSLDLRAEAFF. The CDR3 coding sequence is TGTGCCAGCAGTTTGGACCTCCGGGCTGAAGCTTTCTTT.

The gene calls are TRBV2 and TRBJ2-1; 10 bases map to TRBD1. From germline, CDR1 is SNHLY and CDR2 FYNNEI. The CDR3 length is 13 residues. V dropped 5 bases and J dropped 9; count of bases not matched to a gene: 4. The CDR3 reads CASSRTGGSEQFF. CDR3 DNA: TGTGCCAGCAGTAGGACAGGGGGTAGTGAGCAGTTCTTC.

This clonotype was counted many times. This sequence joins TRBV7-2 and TRBJ2-1; D unresolved. The germline V gene encodes CDR1 SGHTA and CDR2 FQGNSA. The CDR3 is 14 amino acids. Between the trimmed V and J ends, which lost 5 bases and 4 bases, there was a span of 12 bases. CDR3 loop: CASSPGPQYNEQFF. The CDR3, as DNA: TGTGCCAGCAGCCCTGGACCCCAGTACAATGAGCAGTTCTTC. Drawing the rest from reference TRBV7-2 and TRBJ2-1, the complete variable domain is GAGVSQSPSNKVTEKGKDVELRCDPISGHTALYWYRQSLGQGLEFLIYFQGNSAPDKSGLPSDRFSAERTGGSVSTLTIQRTQQEDSAVYLCASSPGPQYNEQFFGPGTRLTVL.

This clonotype came up a few times. Its ends do not fully match the called genes, so a read error is possible. The chain has TRBV6-5 and TRBJ2-1, with 7 positions matching TRBD1. The germline CDR1 and CDR2 sequences are MNHEY and SVGAGI. This CDR3 region has 14 residues. As DNA, the CDR3 is TGTGCCACCAGTGGCGACAGGGTCTACAATGAGCAGTTCTTC. It is translated as CATSGDRVYNEQFF.

CDR3 nucleotide sequence: TGTGCCAGCAGCTTATTTCCAGGGGGAAGAGGAAACACCATATATTTT. As protein: CASSLFPGGRGNTIYF. The chain joins TRBV7-9 to TRBJ1-3; 7 positions match TRBD1. This CDR3 spans 16 amino acids. Germline trimming cut 2 bases from V and 4 bases from J; bases unmatched to any gene: 8. CDR1 SEHNR and CDR2 FQNEAQ come from the germline V gene (reference sequence).

This clonotype was counted many times. This rearrangement joins TRBV7-9 to TRBJ1-5; D uncertain. The germline V and J ends were trimmed by 0 bases and 5 bases, with 5 bases remaining between them. This CDR3 is 13 amino acids long. Germline lookup yields CDR1 SEHNR and CDR2 FQNEAQ (reference sequence). CDR3 bases: TGTGCCAGCAGCTTAGCAGGATATCAGCCCCAGCATTTT. It is translated as CASSLAGYQPQHF.

This clonotype was seen many times. The V gene is TRBV3-1, the J gene TRBJ2-1; D is uncertain. The CDR3 is made up of 14 amino acids. Trimming pared 1 base from V and 5 bases from J, leaving 9 bases between. Germline CDR1 reads LGHDT; CDR2 reads YNNKEL (reference sequence). The CDR3, as DNA: TGTGCCAGCAGCCAAGGCGCAATTGACAATGAGCAGTTCTTC. Translating gives CASSQGAIDNEQFF.

This clonotype was counted ten times or more. The rearrangement joins TRBV6-6 to TRBJ1-3, with D perhaps matching TRBD1 (5 bases). Germline V lookup: CDR1 MNHNY, CDR2 SVGAGI (reference sequence). V dropped 2 bases and J dropped 0 bases, with 11 bases sitting between them. The CDR3 spans 16 residues. CDR3 loop: CASSYTGLHSGNTIYF. In DNA, the CDR3 is TGTGCCAGCAGTTACACGGGGCTCCACTCTGGAAACACCATATATTTT.

The chain employs TRBV27 and TRBJ2-7, with TRBD1 identical over 8 bases. The germline V gene has CDR1 MNHEY and CDR2 SMNVEV (reference sequence). CDR3 length: 14 amino acids. This chain's CDR3 is CASSSPTGVYEQYV. The CDR3 DNA is TGTGCCAGCAGTTCCCCGACAGGGGTGTACGAGCAGTACGTT.

Note on this clonotype: Lacking the conserved final phenylalanine or tryptophan, this CDR3 likely reflects a read error. V gene TRBV7-8 combines with J gene TRBJ2-7; possibly TRBD2 for D (5 bases). The germline V and J ends were trimmed by 10 bases and 9 bases, with 19 bases remaining between them. Germline loops: CDR1 SGHVS, CDR2 FQNEAQ. The CDR3 length is 12 residues. CDR3 sequence: CATSTPGYGQYA. Written as DNA, the CDR3 is TGTGCCACATCCACCCCGGGATATGGGCAGTACGCC.

This clonotype was counted a few times. This chain connects TRBV7-3 to TRBJ2-7; D is ambiguous. This CDR3 comprises 11 residues. Trimming removed 1 base at V and 4 bases at J, with 2 bases between. CDR1 and CDR2 (germline): SGHTA, FQGTGA. The CDR3 nucleotides are TGTGCCAGCAGCTTAAGGTACGAGCAGTACGTC. Amino acid sequence: CASSLRYEQYV.

The chain has TRBV19 and TRBJ1-5; D perhaps matches TRBD1 (6 bases). The CDR3 is 15 amino acids. The germline V and J ends were trimmed by 5 bases and 7 bases, with 18 bases remaining between them. The V gene's germline CDR1 is LNHDA and CDR2 SQIVND (reference sequence). CDR3 in amino acids: CASSDTGSWGQPQHF. For the CDR3, the DNA is TGTGCCAGTAGTGATACAGGGAGCTGGGGGCAGCCCCAGCATTTT.

The V and J genes are TRBV10-3 and TRBJ1-1, with D hard to call. The V gene's germline CDR1 is ENHRY and CDR2 SYGVKD. This CDR3 is built from 13 residues. V was trimmed by 5 bases and J by 0 bases, leaving 7 bases between them. CDR3: CAISLTMNTEAFF. CDR3 DNA sequence: TGTGCCATCAGTCTTACTATGAACACTGAAGCTTTCTTT.

Ten or more counts support this clonotype. The chain joins TRBV6-1 to TRBJ2-1; perhaps D is TRBD1 or TRBD2 (5 bases each). Germline CDR1 and CDR2: MNHNS and SASEGT. Trimming shortened V by 5 bases and J by 9 bases, and 20 bases separated the two germline ends. The CDR3 contains 15 residues. In DNA form, the CDR3 reads TGTGCCAGCAGTTCCCGGGACCTCGTCCGGGTTGAGCAGTTCTTC. Residues: CASSSRDLVRVEQFF.

There are a few counts of this clonotype. This chain uses TRBV6-2 or TRBV6-3 with TRBJ2-3, with D tentatively TRBD2 (6 bases). V was shortened by 6 bases and J by 3 bases, with 22 bases between the two germline ends. The CDR3 is made up of 17 amino acids. CDR1 and CDR2 (germline): MNHEY, SVGEGT. The DNA of the CDR3 is TGTGCCAGCAGCCAAAAGATGTCACGGGGACTGACAGATACGCAGTATTTT. Translation gives CASSQKMSRGLTDTQYF.

This clonotype was counted only a few times. The chain is built from TRBV7-8 and TRBJ1-6; TRBD1 agrees at 8 bases. The CDR3 is made up of 18 amino acids. V shed 1 base and J 1 base; nucleotides not matched to a gene: 6. In germline, CDR1 is SGHVS, CDR2 FQNEAQ. CDR3 coding DNA: TGTGCCAGCAGCTTAGGGTGGACAGGGTTGTCCTATAATTCACCCCTCCACTTT. Protein sequence: CASSLGWTGLSYNSPLHF.